The rows below give T cell receptor beta chains drawn from one sample of a study of T cells and Merkel cell carcinoma outcomes. Sequencing was performed with immunoSEQ multiplex PCR; in TCRdb, only in-frame clones are kept and a portion is missing. This sample has roughly 6,400 clones, with more than 70% found just once. Material for sequencing was tumor tissue from Merkel cell carcinoma. The origin of the receptors is a human donor with Merkel cell carcinoma. Some clones in this sample may be carry-over from other donors' samples. Both conserved end residues are part of each CDR3. Fields, in order: V gene, clone size, D gene, J gene, CDR3 DNA, CDR3 protein. The D gene is left open where the match is weak. Size values are once, few and many counts, or a class for expanded clones, and some rows have none.

V: TRBV4-2; size: .; D: TRBD2; J: TRBJ2-1; DNA: TGTGCCAGCAGCCAAGTTCGGCTAGCGGAATTCAATGAGCAGTTCTTC; CDR3: CASSQVRLAEFNEQFF
V: TRBV2; size: .; D: .; J: TRBJ1-1; DNA: TGTGCCAGCAGTGAGCTGAGGTTGCGAGCTTTCTTT; CDR3: CASSELRLRAFF
V: TRBV14; size: once; D: .; J: TRBJ1-2; DNA: TGTGCCAGCAGCCAAGAAGACGGTTCCAACTATGGCTATACCTTC; CDR3: CASSQEDGSNYGYTF
V: TRBV14; size: .; D: .; J: TRBJ2-1; DNA: TGTGCCAGCAGCCAAGACGAGAGCTTGGGTGACCCCCCCCATAATGAGCAGTTCTTC; CDR3: CASSQDESLGDPPHNEQFF
V: TRBV27; size: .; D: .; J: TRBJ2-2; DNA: TGTGCCAGCAGTTCCGCGAGCAGAACCGGGGAGCTGTTTTTT; CDR3: CASSSASRTGELFF
V: TRBV4-1; size: .; D: TRBD2; J: TRBJ2-5; DNA: TGCGCCAGCAGCCAAGAAGGCGTACTAGCGGGAGGAGAGACCCAGTACTTC; CDR3: CASSQEGVLAGGETQYF
V: TRBV30; size: .; D: TRBD1; J: TRBJ1-5; DNA: TGTGCCTGGAGTCAAACAGGGGTTGGTCAGCCCCAGCATTTT; CDR3: CAWSQTGVGQPQHF
V: TRBV6-1; size: .; D: .; J: TRBJ1-2; DNA: TGTGCCAGCAACACCGGCCCCTATGGCTACACCTTC; CDR3: CASNTGPYGYTF
V: TRBV28; size: few; D: .; J: TRBJ2-7; DNA: TGTGCCAGCAGTTTCCTAACCGGGCAGGTCTACGAGCAGTACTTC; CDR3: CASSFLTGQVYEQYF
V: TRBV7-8; size: .; D: .; J: TRBJ1-1; DNA: TGTGCCAGCAGCTACAGGGACCAGGAAGCTTTCTTT; CDR3: CASSYRDQEAFF
V: TRBV11-2; size: .; D: .; J: TRBJ1-1; DNA: TGTGCCAGCAGTTATGTCAGCACTGAAGCTTTCTTT; CDR3: CASSYVSTEAFF
V: TRBV30; size: .; D: .; J: TRBJ1-1; DNA: TGTGCCTGGAGAAAAACCGGGATGAACACTGAAGCTTTCTTT; CDR3: CAWRKTGMNTEAFF
V: TRBV10-3; size: .; D: .; J: TRBJ1-1; DNA: TGTGCCATCAGTGAGAGGCGACTGAGGGCTTTCTTT; CDR3: CAISERRLRAFF
V: TRBV5-6; size: .; D: .; J: TRBJ2-3; DNA: TGTGCCAGCACCTACAGGTTCACAGATACGCAGTATTTT; CDR3: CASTYRFTDTQYF
V: TRBV21-1; size: .; D: .; J: TRBJ1-2; DNA: TGTGCCAGCAGCAAAGAGCAGCCCAAGGGAGGCTACACCTTC; CDR3: CASSKEQPKGGYTF
V: TRBV7-9; size: .; D: .; J: TRBJ1-3; DNA: TGTGCCAGCAGCCCCGAAGGGCCTGGAAACACCATATATTTT; CDR3: CASSPEGPGNTIYF
V: TRBV5-1; size: .; D: .; J: TRBJ2-1; DNA: TGCGCCAGCAGCTTGGCGGCCAGGGGCGACTACAATGAGCAGTTCTTC; CDR3: CASSLAARGDYNEQFF
V: TRBV7-2; size: large; D: TRBD2; J: TRBJ2-7; DNA: TGTGCCAGCAGCCCCTGGACTAGCTCCTACGAGCAGTACTTC; CDR3: CASSPWTSSYEQYF
V: TRBV15; size: .; D: TRBD1; J: TRBJ2-1; DNA: TGTGCCACCAGCAGAGTATCGACAGGGGTGGACGATGAGCAGTTCTTC; CDR3: CATSRVSTGVDDEQFF
V: TRBV30; size: .; D: .; J: TRBJ2-5; DNA: TGTGCCTGGAAGGGTGAAGAGACCCAGTACTTC; CDR3: CAWKGEETQYF
V: TRBV28; size: .; D: .; J: TRBJ1-4; DNA: TGTGCCAGCAGTTTCAGGGTCATGAAGGAAAAACTGTTTTTT; CDR3: CASSFRVMKEKLFF
V: TRBV5-6; size: .; D: TRBD1; J: TRBJ1-4; DNA: TGTGCCAGCAGCTTTTTAGGGACAGACCCAAATGAAAAACTGTTTTTT; CDR3: CASSFLGTDPNEKLFF
V: TRBV6-5; size: .; D: .; J: TRBJ2-7; DNA: TGTGCCAGCAGGGGTCGGGCCTCCTACGAGCAGTACTTC; CDR3: CASRGRASYEQYF
V: TRBV27; size: .; D: .; J: TRBJ1-5; DNA: TGTGCTAGCAGTTTATCGGAGGGTTGGCAGCCCCAGCATTTT; CDR3: CASSLSEGWQPQHF
V: TRBV28; size: .; D: TRBD1; J: TRBJ2-7; DNA: TGTGCCAGCAGTTTAATTGGGACAGCCTACGAGCAGTACTTC; CDR3: CASSLIGTAYEQYF
V: TRBV4-2; size: .; D: TRBD1; J: TRBJ2-3; DNA: TGTGCCAGCAGCCTCGCCGCAGGGGGCAGGGGAGATACGCAGTATTTT; CDR3: CASSLAAGGRGDTQYF
V: TRBV28; size: .; D: TRBD1; J: TRBJ1-2; DNA: TGTGCCAGCAGTGGTCGGGCAGGGGGCTTCTATGGCTACACCTTC; CDR3: CASSGRAGGFYGYTF
V: TRBV28; size: .; D: TRBD1; J: TRBJ1-5; DNA: TGTGCCAGCAGTTTAGGACAGGGGTTCCGTCAGCCCCAGCATTTT; CDR3: CASSLGQGFRQPQHF
V: TRBV5-6; size: .; D: TRBD2; J: TRBJ2-1; DNA: TGTGCCAGCAGCCATAAGACGCCGGTAGCGGGAGGTTCTTACAATGAGCAGTTCTTC; CDR3: CASSHKTPVAGGSYNEQFF
V: TRBV7-9; size: .; D: .; J: TRBJ1-5; DNA: TGTGCCAGCAGCTTAGGGACTCAGCCCCAGCATTTT; CDR3: CASSLGTQPQHF
V: TRBV6-6; size: .; D: TRBD1; J: TRBJ1-5; DNA: TGTGCCAGCGGACAGGGGATAAACGTTAATCAGCCCCAGCATTTT; CDR3: CASGQGINVNQPQHF
V: TRBV2; size: .; D: TRBD1; J: TRBJ2-1; DNA: TGTGCCAGCAGTGAAGCGCTATTCCCTCCAGGGGGATCGAGTAATGAGCAGTTCTTC; CDR3: CASSEALFPPGGSSNEQFF
V: TRBV19; size: .; D: TRBD2; J: TRBJ2-3; DNA: TGTGCCAGTAGTCGGAGGGCTAGCGGAGGCACAGATACGCAGTATTTT; CDR3: CASSRRASGGTDTQYF
V: TRBV19; size: .; D: TRBD1; J: TRBJ1-5; DNA: TGTGCCAGTAGGGGGGACAGACTGCCCCAGCATTTT; CDR3: CASRGDRLPQHF
V: TRBV5-6; size: .; D: TRBD1; J: TRBJ2-7; DNA: TGTGCCAGCAGCTTGGCCTGGACAGGGGGCGACGAGCAGTACTTC; CDR3: CASSLAWTGGDEQYF
V: TRBV27; size: .; D: .; J: TRBJ1-1; DNA: TGTGCCAGCAGAATGAACACTGAAGCTTTCTTT; CDR3: CASRMNTEAFF
V: TRBV19; size: .; D: TRBD2; J: TRBJ2-3; DNA: TGTGCCAGTAGTAATATAGCGGGAATGAGCACAGATACGCAGTATTTT; CDR3: CASSNIAGMSTDTQYF
V: TRBV6-1; size: .; D: .; J: TRBJ2-1; DNA: TGTGCCAGCAGTGTGACTAGAGGGCTCAAAGAGCAATTCTTC; CDR3: CASSVTRGLKEQFF
V: TRBV6-5; size: .; D: .; J: TRBJ2-1; DNA: TGTGCCAGCAGTTGGGGGATAGGTGAGCAGTTCTTC; CDR3: CASSWGIGEQFF
V: TRBV5-1; size: .; D: .; J: TRBJ1-4; DNA: TGCGCCAGCAGCTCCACAGGGCTATCTAATGAAAAACTGTTTTTT; CDR3: CASSSTGLSNEKLFF
V: TRBV19; size: .; D: TRBD1; J: TRBJ1-2; DNA: TGTGCCAGTAGTATCTCACGGACAGGGAACTATGGCTACACCTTC; CDR3: CASSISRTGNYGYTF
V: TRBV7-8; size: .; D: TRBD2; J: TRBJ2-1; DNA: TGTGCCAGCAGCTTTCCGAGATCTCCTGGACTAGCGGGAGGGTTTGAGCAGTTCTTC; CDR3: CASSFPRSPGLAGGFEQFF
V: TRBV9; size: .; D: TRBD2; J: TRBJ2-5; DNA: TGTGCCAGCAGCGTAAGCGGGAGGGAGGAGACCCAGTACTTC; CDR3: CASSVSGREETQYF
V: TRBV7-9; size: .; D: .; J: TRBJ2-2; DNA: TGTGCCAGCAGCCCACGGATACAGGGAAACACCGGGGAGCTGTTTTTT; CDR3: CASSPRIQGNTGELFF
V: TRBV11-2; size: .; D: .; J: TRBJ1-1; DNA: TGTGCCAGCAGCTTCGGAAGTGGGAACACTGAAGCTTTCTTT; CDR3: CASSFGSGNTEAFF
V: TRBV18; size: .; D: TRBD2; J: TRBJ2-1; DNA: TGTGCCAGCTCACCTAGGACTAGCGGGACTAGCTCCTACAATGAGCAGTTCTTC; CDR3: CASSPRTSGTSSYNEQFF
V: TRBV7-9; size: .; D: TRBD1; J: TRBJ2-5; DNA: TGTGCCAGCAGCGACAGGGACCAAGAGACCCAGTACTTC; CDR3: CASSDRDQETQYF
V: TRBV5-1; size: .; D: TRBD2; J: TRBJ2-7; DNA: TGCGCCAGCAACCCCCGAGCGGGAGGATGGAACGAGCAGTACTTC; CDR3: CASNPRAGGWNEQYF
V: TRBV30; size: .; D: .; J: TRBJ2-2; DNA: TGTGCCTGGAGTGTATTGTTCCCCGGGGAGCTGTTTTTT; CDR3: CAWSVLFPGELFF
V: TRBV10-1; size: .; D: TRBD2; J: TRBJ2-7; DNA: TGCGCCAGCAGGGGAAAACTAGCGATAAGACTCTCCTACGAGCAGTACTTC; CDR3: CASRGKLAIRLSYEQYF
V: TRBV2; size: .; D: TRBD1; J: TRBJ2-4; DNA: TGTGCCAGCAGTGCAGGACAGGGAAACATTCAGTACTTC; CDR3: CASSAGQGNIQYF
V: TRBV10-3; size: .; D: .; J: TRBJ1-1; DNA: TGTACCATCAGTGAGTCGGGGAACACTGAAGCTTTCTTT; CDR3: CTISESGNTEAFF
V: TRBV18; size: .; D: .; J: TRBJ2-7; DNA: TGTGCCAGCTCAACACCTCGGCAAGGAGCCTACGAGCAGTACTTC; CDR3: CASSTPRQGAYEQYF
V: TRBV18; size: .; D: TRBD1; J: TRBJ1-2; DNA: TGTGCCAGCTCACAAACAACCGGGACAGGGGCCTCTGGCTACACCTTC; CDR3: CASSQTTGTGASGYTF
V: TRBV5-1; size: .; D: TRBD2; J: TRBJ2-7; DNA: TGCGCCAGCAGCAAGCTTGGGACTAGCGGGAGCCAGTTCTACGAGCAGTACTTC; CDR3: CASSKLGTSGSQFYEQYF